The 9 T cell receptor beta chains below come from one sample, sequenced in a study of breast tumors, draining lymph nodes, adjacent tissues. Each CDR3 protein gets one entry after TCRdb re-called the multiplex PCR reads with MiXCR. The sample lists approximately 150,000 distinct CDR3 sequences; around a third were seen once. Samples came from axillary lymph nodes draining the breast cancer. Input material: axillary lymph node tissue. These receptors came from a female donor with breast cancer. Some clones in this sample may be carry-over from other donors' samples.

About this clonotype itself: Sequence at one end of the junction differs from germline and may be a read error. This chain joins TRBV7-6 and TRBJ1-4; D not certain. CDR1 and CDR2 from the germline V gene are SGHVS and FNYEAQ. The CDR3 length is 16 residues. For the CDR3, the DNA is TGTGCCAGCAGTCATAGAGCCACCGAGCAACTAATGAAAAACTGTTTT. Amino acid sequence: CASSHRATEQLMKNCF. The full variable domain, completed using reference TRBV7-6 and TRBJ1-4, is GAGVSQSPRYKVTKRGQDVALRCDPISGHVSLYWYRQALGQGPEFLTYFNYEAQQDKSGLPNDRFSAERPEGSISTLTIQRTEQRDSAMYRCASSHRATEQLMKNCFGSGTQLSVL.

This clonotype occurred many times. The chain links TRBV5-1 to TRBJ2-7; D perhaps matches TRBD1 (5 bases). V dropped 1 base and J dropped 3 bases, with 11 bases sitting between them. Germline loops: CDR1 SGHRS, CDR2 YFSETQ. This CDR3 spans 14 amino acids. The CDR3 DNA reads TGCGCCAGCAGCTTGATGGCGACAGACTACGAGCAGTACTTC. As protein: CASSLMATDYEQYF. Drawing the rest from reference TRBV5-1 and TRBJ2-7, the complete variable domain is KAGVTQTPRYLIKTRGQQVTLSCSPISGHRSVSWYQQTPGQGLQFLFEYFSETQRNKGNFPGRFSGRQFSNSRSEMNVSTLELGDSALYLCASSLMATDYEQYFGPGTRLTVT.

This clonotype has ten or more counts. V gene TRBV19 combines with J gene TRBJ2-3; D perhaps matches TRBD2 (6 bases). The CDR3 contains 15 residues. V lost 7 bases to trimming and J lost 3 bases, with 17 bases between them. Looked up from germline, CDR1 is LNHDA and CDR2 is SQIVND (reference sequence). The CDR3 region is CASTSQGGWTDTQYF. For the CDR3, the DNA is TGTGCCAGTACCTCGCAGGGAGGATGGACAGATACGCAGTATTTT.

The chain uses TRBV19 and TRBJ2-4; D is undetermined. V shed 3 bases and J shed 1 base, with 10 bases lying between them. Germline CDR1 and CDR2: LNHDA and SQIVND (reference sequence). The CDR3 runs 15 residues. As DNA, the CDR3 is TGTGCCAGTAGTATCGCACAGCTGGCCAAAAACATTCAGTACTTC. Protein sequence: CASSIAQLAKNIQYF.

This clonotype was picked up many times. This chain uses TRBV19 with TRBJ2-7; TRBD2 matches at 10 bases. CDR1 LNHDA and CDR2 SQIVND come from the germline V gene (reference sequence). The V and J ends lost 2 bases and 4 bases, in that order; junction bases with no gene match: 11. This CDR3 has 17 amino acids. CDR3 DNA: TGTGCCAGTAGTATAAAACTAGCGGGATCGTTTTCGTACGAGCAGTACTTC. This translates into CASSIKLAGSFSYEQYF.

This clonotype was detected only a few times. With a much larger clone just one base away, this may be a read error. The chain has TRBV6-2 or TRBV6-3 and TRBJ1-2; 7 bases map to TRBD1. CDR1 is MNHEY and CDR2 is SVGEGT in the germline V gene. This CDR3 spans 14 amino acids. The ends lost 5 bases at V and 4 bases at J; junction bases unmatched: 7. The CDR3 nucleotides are TGTGCCAGCAGTCACGGCGCAGGGGGCTATGGCTACACCTTC. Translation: CASSHGAGGYGYTF.

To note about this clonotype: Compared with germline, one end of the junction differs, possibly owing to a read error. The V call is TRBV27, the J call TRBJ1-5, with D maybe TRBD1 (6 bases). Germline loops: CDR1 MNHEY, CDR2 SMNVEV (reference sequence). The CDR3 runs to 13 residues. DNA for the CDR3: TGTGCCAACAGTTCCCGTGTCGGGGGCCCCCAGCATTTT. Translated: CANSSRVGGPQHF.

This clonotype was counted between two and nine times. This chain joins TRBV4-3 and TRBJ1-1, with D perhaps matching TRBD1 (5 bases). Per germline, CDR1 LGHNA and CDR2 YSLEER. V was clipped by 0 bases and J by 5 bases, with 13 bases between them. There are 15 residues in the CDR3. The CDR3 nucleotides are TGCGCCAGCAGCCAAGAGTCGGGGGAAAGAACTGAAGCTTTCTTT. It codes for CASSQESGERTEAFF.

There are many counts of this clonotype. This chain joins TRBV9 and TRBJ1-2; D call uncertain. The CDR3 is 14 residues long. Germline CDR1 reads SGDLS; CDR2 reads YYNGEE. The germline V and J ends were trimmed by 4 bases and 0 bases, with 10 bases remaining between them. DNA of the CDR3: TGTGCCAGCAGCCCCGGGTTCCCTAACTATGGCTACACCTTC. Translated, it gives CASSPGFPNYGYTF.